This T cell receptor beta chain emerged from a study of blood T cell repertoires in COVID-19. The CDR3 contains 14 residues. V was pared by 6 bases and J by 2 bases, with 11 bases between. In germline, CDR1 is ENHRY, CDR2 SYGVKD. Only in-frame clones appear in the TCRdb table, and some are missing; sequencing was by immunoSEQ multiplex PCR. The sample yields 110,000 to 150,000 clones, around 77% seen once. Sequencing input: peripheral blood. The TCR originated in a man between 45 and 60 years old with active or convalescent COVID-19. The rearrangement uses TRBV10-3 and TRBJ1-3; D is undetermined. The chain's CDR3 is CAISTLGAGNTIYF. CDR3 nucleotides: TGTGCCATCAGCACCCTTGGAGCTGGAAACACCATATATTTT.